Described below is a single T cell receptor (beta chain) sequence and its context. Other DNA sequences within the sample encode an identical CDR3. The entry originates in a study of shared clonotypes between healthy human individuals. Trimming left V 0 bases short and J 3 bases short, with 6 bases between. Germline V gene data show CDR1 as MNHEY and CDR2 as SVGAGI. The CDR3 consists of 13 residues. Generated by immunoSEQ multiplex PCR, the TCRdb table keeps only in-frame clones and is missing some. The sample lists over 850,000 clones, approximately 80% occurring once. The clonotype comes from a man aged 18 to 30 in good health. Some clones in this sample may be carry-over from other donors' samples. The specimen was memory CD4+ T cells from PBMCs. Subset in this sample: CD45RA-negative fraction. This chain joins TRBV6-5 and TRBJ2-7; D is uncertain. The CDR3 is CASSYSARYEQYF. The CDR3 bases are TGTGCCAGCAGTTACTCGGCACGCTACGAGCAGTACTTC.